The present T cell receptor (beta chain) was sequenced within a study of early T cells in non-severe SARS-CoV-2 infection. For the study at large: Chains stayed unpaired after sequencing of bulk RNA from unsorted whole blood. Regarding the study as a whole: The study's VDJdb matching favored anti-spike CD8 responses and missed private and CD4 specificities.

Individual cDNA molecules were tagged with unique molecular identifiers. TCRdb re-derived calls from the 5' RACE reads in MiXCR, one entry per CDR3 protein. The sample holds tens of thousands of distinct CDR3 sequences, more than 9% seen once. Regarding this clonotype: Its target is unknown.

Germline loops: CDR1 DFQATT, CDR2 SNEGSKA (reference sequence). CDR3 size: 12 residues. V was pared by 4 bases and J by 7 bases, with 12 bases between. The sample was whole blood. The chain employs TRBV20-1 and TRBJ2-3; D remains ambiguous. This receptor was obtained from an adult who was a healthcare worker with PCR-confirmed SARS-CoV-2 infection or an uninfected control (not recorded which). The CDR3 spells CSATPRAYTQYF. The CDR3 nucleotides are TGCAGTGCTACCCCTAGGGCATATACGCAGTATTTT.